This TCR beta chain derives from a study of human T cells and chemical hapten exposure. Across the study: TCR yield per sample varied, mainly due to pooled library volumes.

Overall study findings and caveats: Because all patients had alopecia, their immune responses might differ from healthy ones. Expanded TCRs created a significantly greater count of big CDR3 similarity clusters than controls did. There was no change with DPC sensitization in TCRs above 1 in 1000 frequency.

MiXCR was run by TCRdb on the RACE reads, yielding one entry per CDR3 protein. The table shows approximately 260,000 distinct CDR3 sequences, with roughly 7.4% occurring only once. The CDR3 is made up of 15 amino acids. Trimming took off 4 bases at V and 5 bases at J, with 14 bases between the two ends. Germline V gene data show CDR1 as LGHDT and CDR2 as YNNKEL (reference sequence). Remarks on this clonotype: Its antigen is unknown.

Time point defined: pre-sensitization, week 0. Treatment specified: therapeutic diphenylcyclopropenone sensitization with weekly scalp DPC. The rearrangement joins TRBV3-1 to TRBJ1-4, with no clear D. Sequenced material: whole blood, taken in connection with sensitization to the hapten diphenylcyclopropenone (DPC). This TCR derives from a man younger than 35 with alopecia areata. Some clones in this sample may be carry-over from other donors' samples. The CDR3 loop is CASSPYREANEKLFF. CDR3 coding DNA: TGTGCCAGCAGCCCATACAGAGAAGCCAATGAAAAACTGTTTTTT.